This record covers a single TCR beta chain. The sample belongs to a study of control samples from healthy donors and cancer patients. The method was immunoSEQ multiplex PCR; TCRdb's version includes in-frame clones alone and lacks a portion of them. Of some 150,000 clones listed, approximately 94% are singletons. V was trimmed by 4 bases and J by 3 bases, leaving 6 bases between them. Germline V gives CDR1 SEHNR, CDR2 FQNEAQ (reference sequence). CDR3 length equals 12 residues. This clonotype was obtained from a man aged 40-49 years in good health. The genes are TRBV7-9 and TRBJ1-1; no clear D gene. Specimen: blood. CDR3 sequence (DNA): TGTGCCAGCAGCTCCGGGTACACTGAAGCTTTCTTT. Protein product: CASSSGYTEAFF.